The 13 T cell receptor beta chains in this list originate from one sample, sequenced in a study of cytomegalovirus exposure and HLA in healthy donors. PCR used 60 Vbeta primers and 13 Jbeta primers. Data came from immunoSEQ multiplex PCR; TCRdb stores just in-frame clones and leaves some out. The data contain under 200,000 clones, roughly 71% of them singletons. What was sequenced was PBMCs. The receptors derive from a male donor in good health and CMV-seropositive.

The CDR3 region has the DNA TGTGCCAGCAGTCGGTATAACAGGGTTTTCAGTGAAGCTTTCTTT. Residues: CASSRYNRVFSEAFF. This rearrangement joins TRBV6-6 to TRBJ1-1; possibly TRBD1 for D (6 bases). The CDR3 has 15 amino acids. CDR1 and CDR2 from the germline V gene are MNHNY and SVGAGI (reference sequence). V dropped 5 bases and J dropped 7 bases, with 20 bases sitting between them.

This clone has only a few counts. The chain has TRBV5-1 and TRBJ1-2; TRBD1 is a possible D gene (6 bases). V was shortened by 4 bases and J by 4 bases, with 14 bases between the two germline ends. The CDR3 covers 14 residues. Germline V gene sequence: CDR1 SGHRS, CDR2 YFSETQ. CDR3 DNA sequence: TGCGCCAGCAGCGTGGACAGCATGTCCTATGGCTACACCTTC. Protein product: CASSVDSMSYGYTF.

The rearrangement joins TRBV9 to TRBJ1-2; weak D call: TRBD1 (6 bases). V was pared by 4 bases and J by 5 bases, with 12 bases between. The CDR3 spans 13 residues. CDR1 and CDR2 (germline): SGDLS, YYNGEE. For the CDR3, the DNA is TGTGCCAGCAGCCCCTCGGACAGTTATGGCTACACCTTC. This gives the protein CASSPSDSYGYTF.

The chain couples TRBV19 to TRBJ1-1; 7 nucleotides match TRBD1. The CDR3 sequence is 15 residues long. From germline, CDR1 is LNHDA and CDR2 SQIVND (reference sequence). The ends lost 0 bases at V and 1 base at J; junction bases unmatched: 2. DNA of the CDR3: TGTGCCAGTAGTATAGATGAGGGGGCGAACACTGAAGCTTTCTTT. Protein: CASSIDEGANTEAFF. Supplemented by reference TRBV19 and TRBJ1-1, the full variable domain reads DGGITQSPKYLFRKEGQNVTLSCEQNLNHDAMYWYRQDPGQGLRLIYYSQIVNDFQKGDIAEGYSVSREKKESFPLTVTSAQKNPTAFYLCASSIDEGANTEAFFGQGTRLTVV.

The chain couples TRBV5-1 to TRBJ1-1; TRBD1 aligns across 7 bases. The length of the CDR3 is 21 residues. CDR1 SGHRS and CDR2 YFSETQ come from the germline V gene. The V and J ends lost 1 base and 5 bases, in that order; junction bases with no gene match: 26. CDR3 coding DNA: TGCGCCAGCAGCTTGCCCCGGGACAGCGGGGGGAGAAGGTTCCAGAAGACTGAAGCTTTCTTT. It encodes CASSLPRDSGGRRFQKTEAFF.

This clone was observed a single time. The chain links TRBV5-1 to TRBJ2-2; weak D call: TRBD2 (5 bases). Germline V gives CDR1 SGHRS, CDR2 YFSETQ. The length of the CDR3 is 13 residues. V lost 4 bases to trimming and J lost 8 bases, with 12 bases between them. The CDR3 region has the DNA TGCGCCAGCAGCCCGAACGAGGGAGGGGAGCTGTTTTTT. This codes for CASSPNEGGELFF. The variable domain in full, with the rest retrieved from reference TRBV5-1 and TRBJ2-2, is KAGVTQTPRYLIKTRGQQVTLSCSPISGHRSVSWYQQTPGQGLQFLFEYFSETQRNKGNFPGRFSGRQFSNSRSEMNVSTLELGDSALYLCASSPNEGGELFFGEGSRLTVL.

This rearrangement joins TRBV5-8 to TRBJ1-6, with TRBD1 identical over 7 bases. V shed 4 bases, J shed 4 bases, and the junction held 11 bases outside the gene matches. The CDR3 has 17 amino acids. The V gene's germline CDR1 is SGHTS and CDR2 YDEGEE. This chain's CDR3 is CASSLLPGQPYNSPLHF. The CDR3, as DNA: TGTGCCAGCAGCCTGCTACCGGGACAGCCTTATAATTCACCCCTCCACTTT.

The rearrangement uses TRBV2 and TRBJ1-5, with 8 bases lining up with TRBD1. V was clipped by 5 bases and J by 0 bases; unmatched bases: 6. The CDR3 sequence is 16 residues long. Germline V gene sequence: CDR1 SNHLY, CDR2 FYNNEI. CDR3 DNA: TGTGCCAGCAGTAGCGGGACAGGACTTAGCAATCAGCCCCAGCATTTT. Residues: CASSSGTGLSNQPQHF.

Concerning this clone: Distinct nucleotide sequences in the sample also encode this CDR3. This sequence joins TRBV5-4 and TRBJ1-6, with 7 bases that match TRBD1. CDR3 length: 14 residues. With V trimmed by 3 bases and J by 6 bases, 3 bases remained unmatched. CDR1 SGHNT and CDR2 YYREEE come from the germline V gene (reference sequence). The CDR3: CASSSRQGNSPLHF. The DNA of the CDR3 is TGTGCCAGCAGCTCGAGACAGGGTAATTCACCCCTCCACTTT.

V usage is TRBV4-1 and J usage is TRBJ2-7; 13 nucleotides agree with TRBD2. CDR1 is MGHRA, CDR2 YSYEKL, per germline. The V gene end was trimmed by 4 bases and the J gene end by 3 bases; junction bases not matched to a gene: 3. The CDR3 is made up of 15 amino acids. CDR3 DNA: TGCGCCAGCAGCCCCCGACTAGCGGGGGGCTACGAGCAGTACTTC. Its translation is CASSPRLAGGYEQYF.

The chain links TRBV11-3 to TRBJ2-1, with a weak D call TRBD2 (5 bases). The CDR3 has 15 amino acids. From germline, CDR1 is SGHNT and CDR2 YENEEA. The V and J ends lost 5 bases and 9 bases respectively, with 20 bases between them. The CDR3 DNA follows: TGTGCCAGCAGCGCACTCACTAGTGGCGGCGGTGAGCAGTTCTTC. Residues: CASSALTSGGGEQFF. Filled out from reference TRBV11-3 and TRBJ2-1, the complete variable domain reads EAGVVQSPRYKIIEKKQPVAFWCNPISGHNTLYWYLQNLGQGPELLIRYENEEAVDDSQLPKDRFSAERLKGVDSTLKIQPAELGDSAVYLCASSALTSGGGEQFFGPGTRLTVL.

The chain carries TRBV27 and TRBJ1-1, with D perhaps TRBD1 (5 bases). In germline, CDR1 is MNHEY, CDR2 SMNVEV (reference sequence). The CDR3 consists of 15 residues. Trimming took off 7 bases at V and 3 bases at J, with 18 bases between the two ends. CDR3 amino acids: CASTQIGGDHTEAFF. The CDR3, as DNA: TGTGCCAGCACTCAGATCGGGGGAGATCACACTGAAGCTTTCTTT.

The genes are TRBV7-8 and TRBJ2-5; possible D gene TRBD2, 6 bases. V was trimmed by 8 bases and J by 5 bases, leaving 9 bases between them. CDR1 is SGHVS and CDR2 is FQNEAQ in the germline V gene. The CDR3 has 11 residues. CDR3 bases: TGTGCCAGCGGGGCGGGGGAGACCCAGTACTTC. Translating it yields CASGAGETQYF.